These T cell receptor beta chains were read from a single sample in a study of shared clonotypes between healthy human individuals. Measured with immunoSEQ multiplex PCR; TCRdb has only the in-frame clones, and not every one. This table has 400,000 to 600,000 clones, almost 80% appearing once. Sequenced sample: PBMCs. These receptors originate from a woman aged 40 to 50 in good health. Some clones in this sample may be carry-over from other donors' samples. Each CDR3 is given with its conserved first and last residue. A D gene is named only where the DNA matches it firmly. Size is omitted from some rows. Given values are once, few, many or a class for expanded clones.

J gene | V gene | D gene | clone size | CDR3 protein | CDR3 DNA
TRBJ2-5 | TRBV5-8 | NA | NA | CASSSHEGGGETQYF | TGTGCCAGCAGCTCCCATGAGGGAGGAGGAGAGACCCAGTACTTC
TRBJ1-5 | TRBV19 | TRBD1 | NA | CASSAARTGGRSNQPQHF | TGTGCCAGTAGTGCAGCCAGAACAGGGGGCAGGAGCAATCAGCCCCAGCATTTT
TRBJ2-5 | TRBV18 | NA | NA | CASSPLTGTQETQYF | TGTGCCAGCTCACCCCTTACGGGGACCCAAGAGACCCAGTACTTC
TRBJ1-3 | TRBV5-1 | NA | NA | CASSFRPLSGNTIYF | TGCGCCAGCAGCTTCAGGCCGCTTTCTGGAAACACCATATATTTT
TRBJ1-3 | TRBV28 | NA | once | CASSQIRGGNTIYF | TGTGCCAGCAGTCAGATCAGGGGTGGAAACACCATATATTTT
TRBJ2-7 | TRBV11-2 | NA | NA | CASSPGVGIYEQYF | TGTGCCAGCAGCCCAGGGGTTGGAATTTACGAGCAGTACTTC
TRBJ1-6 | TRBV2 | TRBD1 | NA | CASSVGQYNSPLHF | TGTGCCAGCAGTGTGGGACAGTATAATTCACCCCTCCACTTT
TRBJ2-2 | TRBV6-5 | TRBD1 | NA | CASSYVPQGAGELFF | TGTGCCAGCAGTTATGTCCCCCAGGGGGCCGGGGAGCTGTTTTTT
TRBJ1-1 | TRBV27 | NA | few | CASSLLTGNTEAFF | TGTGCCAGCAGTTTGTTGACAGGGAACACTGAAGCTTTCTTT
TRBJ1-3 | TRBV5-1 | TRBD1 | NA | CASSFGRGHGNTIYF | TGCGCCAGCAGCTTCGGCAGGGGGCACGGAAACACCATATATTTT
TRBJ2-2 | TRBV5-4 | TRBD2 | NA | CASTVKGLAGVGELFF | TGTGCCAGCACCGTTAAGGGACTAGCGGGAGTCGGGGAGCTGTTTTTT
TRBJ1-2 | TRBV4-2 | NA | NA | CASSWRMQGYGYTF | TGTGCCAGCAGCTGGAGGATGCAGGGCTATGGCTACACCTTC
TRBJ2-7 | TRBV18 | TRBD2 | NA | CASSPETSGSYEQYF | TGTGCCAGCTCACCCGAAACTAGCGGGAGCTACGAGCAGTACTTC
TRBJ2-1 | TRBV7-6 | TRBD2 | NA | CASSLVDSGRAPYNEQFF | TGTGCCAGCAGCTTAGTGGATAGCGGGAGGGCCCCCTACAATGAGCAGTTCTTC
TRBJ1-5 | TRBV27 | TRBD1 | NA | CASSPFQGGNQPQHF | TGTGCCAGCAGTCCCTTCCAGGGGGGCAATCAGCCCCAGCATTTT
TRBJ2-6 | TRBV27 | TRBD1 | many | CASSHGTGLTGANVLTF | TGTGCCAGCAGTCACGGGACAGGGCTGACCGGGGCCAACGTCCTGACTTTC
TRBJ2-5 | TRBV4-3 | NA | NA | CASSQDIMGETQYF | TGCGCCAGCAGCCAAGATATTATGGGCGAGACCCAGTACTTC
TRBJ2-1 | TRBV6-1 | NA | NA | CATTAARRNEQFF | TGTGCCACCACCGCCGCAAGGAGGAATGAGCAGTTCTTC
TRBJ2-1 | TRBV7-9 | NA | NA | CASSSGWGREQFF | TGTGCCAGCAGCTCCGGCTGGGGGCGGGAGCAGTTCTTC
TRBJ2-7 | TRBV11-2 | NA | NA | CASSPGPGYEQYF | TGTGCCAGCAGCCCTGGACCGGGCTACGAGCAGTACTTC
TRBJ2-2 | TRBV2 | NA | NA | CASSPVLTGELFF | TGTGCCAGCAGCCCCGTTCTCACCGGGGAGCTGTTTTTT
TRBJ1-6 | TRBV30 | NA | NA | CAWSVEGNSPLHF | TGTGCCTGGAGTGTAGAGGGAAACTCACCCCTCCACTTT
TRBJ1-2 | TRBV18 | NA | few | CASSPPSEYGYTF | TGTGCCAGCTCACCACCGTCGGAATATGGCTACACCTTC
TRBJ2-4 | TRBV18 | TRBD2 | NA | CASSPPTGGNIQYF | TGTGCCAGCTCACCACCGACGGGAGGGAACATTCAGTACTTC
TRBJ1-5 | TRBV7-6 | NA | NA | CASSPPGENQPQHF | TGTGCCAGCAGCCCCCCGGGGGAAAATCAGCCCCAGCATTTT
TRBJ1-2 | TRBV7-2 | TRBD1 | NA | CASSRVRGNYGYTF | TGTGCCAGCAGTAGGGTCAGGGGGAACTATGGCTACACCTTC
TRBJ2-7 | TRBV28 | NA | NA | CASSSGGSGDDEQYF | TGTGCCAGCAGTTCCGGGGGTAGCGGTGACGACGAGCAGTACTTC
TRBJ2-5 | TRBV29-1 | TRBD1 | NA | CSASGTGAWETQYF | TGCAGCGCCTCCGGGACAGGGGCGTGGGAGACCCAGTACTTC
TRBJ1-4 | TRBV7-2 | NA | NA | CASSLVRERKLFF | TGTGCCAGCAGCTTAGTCAGGGAACGAAAACTGTTTTTT
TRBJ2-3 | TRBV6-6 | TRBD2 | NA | CASSYWTSGTDTQYF | TGTGCCAGCAGTTACTGGACTAGTGGAACGGATACGCAGTATTTT
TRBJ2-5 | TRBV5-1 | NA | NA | CASSSQGQETQYF | TGCGCCAGCAGCTCCCAGGGTCAAGAGACCCAGTACTTC
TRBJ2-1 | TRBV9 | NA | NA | CASSGTLGEQFF | TGTGCCAGCAGCGGGACCCTCGGGGAGCAGTTCTTC
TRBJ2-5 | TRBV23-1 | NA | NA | CASSQSRIAPRVETQYF | TGCGCCAGCAGTCAATCGAGGATAGCACCGAGGGTGGAGACCCAGTACTTC
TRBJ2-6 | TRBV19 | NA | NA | CASSRTRDYSGANVLTF | TGTGCCAGTAGTCGGACTCGGGATTACTCTGGGGCCAACGTCCTGACCTTC
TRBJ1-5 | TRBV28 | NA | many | CAGQDSNQPQHF | TGTGCCGGCCAGGACAGCAATCAGCCCCAGCATTTT
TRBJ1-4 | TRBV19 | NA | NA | CASSQNQGRNEKLFF | TGTGCCAGTAGCCAAAACCAGGGGAGAAATGAAAAACTGTTTTTT
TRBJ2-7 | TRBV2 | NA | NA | CATVSYVYEQYF | TGTGCCACAGTCTCGTATGTCTACGAGCAGTACTTC
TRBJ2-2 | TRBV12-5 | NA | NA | CASGPSSTVNTGELFF | TGTGCTAGTGGACCCTCGTCGACAGTTAACACCGGGGAGCTGTTTTTT
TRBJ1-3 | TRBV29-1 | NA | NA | CSVDPISSGNTIYF | TGCAGCGTTGACCCAATAAGCTCTGGAAACACCATATATTTT
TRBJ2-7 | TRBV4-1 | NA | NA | CASSQGRGIGPYEQYF | TGCGCCAGCAGCCAAGGTCGGGGAATCGGGCCCTACGAGCAGTACTTC
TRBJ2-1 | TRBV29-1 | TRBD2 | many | CSVERSGGLINEQFF | TGCAGCGTTGAACGATCGGGGGGGCTGATCAATGAGCAGTTCTTC
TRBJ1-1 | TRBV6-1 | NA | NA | CASSLQYNTEAFF | TGTGCCAGCAGTCTACAGTACAACACTGAAGCTTTCTTT
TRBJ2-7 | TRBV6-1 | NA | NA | CASSEGTGFLEQYF | TGTGCCAGCAGTGAAGGAACAGGGTTTCTCGAGCAGTACTTC
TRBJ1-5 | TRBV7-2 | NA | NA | CASSLVGLKGGNQPQHF | TGTGCCAGCAGCTTAGTGGGCCTAAAGGGGGGCAATCAGCCCCAGCATTTT
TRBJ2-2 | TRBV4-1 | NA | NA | CASSQSVVGTGELFF | TGCGCCAGCAGCCAATCGGTAGTTGGCACCGGGGAGCTGTTTTTT
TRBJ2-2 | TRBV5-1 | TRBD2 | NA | CASILTSGSTGELFF | TGCGCCAGCATATTAACTAGCGGGTCCACCGGGGAGCTGTTTTTT
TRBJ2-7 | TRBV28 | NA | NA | CASSLTTAEYEQYF | TGTGCCAGCAGTTTGACGACAGCCGAATACGAGCAGTACTTC
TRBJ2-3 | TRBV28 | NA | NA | CASMVGRGTDTQYF | TGTGCCAGCATGGTGGGCCGAGGCACAGATACGCAGTATTTT
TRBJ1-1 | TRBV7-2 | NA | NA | CASSLEWGARDLPEAFF | TGTGCCAGCAGCTTAGAATGGGGGGCCAGGGATTTGCCTGAAGCTTTCTTT
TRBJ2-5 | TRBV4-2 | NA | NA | CASSQAIPGEGQETQYF | TGTGCCAGCAGCCAAGCGATACCGGGAGAAGGGCAAGAGACCCAGTACTTC
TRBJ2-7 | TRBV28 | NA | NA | CASRGPGDSYEQYF | TGTGCCAGCAGGGGCCCTGGGGACTCCTACGAGCAGTACTTC
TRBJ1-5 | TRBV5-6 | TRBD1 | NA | CASSSTGTGGDQPQHF | TGTGCCAGCAGCTCAACCGGGACAGGGGGCGATCAGCCCCAGCATTTT
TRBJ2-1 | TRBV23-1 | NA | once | CASSHYFSYNEQFF | TGCGCCAGCAGTCATTACTTCTCCTACAATGAGCAGTTCTTC
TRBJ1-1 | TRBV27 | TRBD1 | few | CASSHRGTEAFF | TGTGCCAGCAGTCACAGGGGAACTGAAGCTTTCTTT